This T cell receptor (beta chain) was sequenced for a study of cytomegalovirus exposure and HLA in healthy donors. Study background: Early on, a data release was issued that held roughly 86 million unique TCRs from HLA-typed donors.

V gave up 3 bases and J gave up 9 bases, with 26 bases separating them. The V gene's germline CDR1 is GTSNPN and CDR2 SVGIG (reference sequence). The CDR3 totals 16 residues. Points on this clone: Antigen: not known.

Study-level findings and limits: Listed as cytomegalovirus-associated were 150 to 200 TCR beta chains. In a later analysis, TCR beta V- and J-gene trimming showed a link to a missense DCLRE1C variant. Likely technical artifact: a cluster of highly shared sequence variants.

A multiplex PCR was run with 60 Vbeta primers and 13 Jbeta primers. Clones were read by immunoSEQ multiplex PCR, and TCRdb kept only the in-frame ones, dropping some. The sample includes about 140,000 clones, 75% to 85% seen only once; the top ten take about 7.5%. The clonotype was recovered from a woman between 45 and 65 years old in good health and CMV-seropositive. The chain joins TRBV30 to TRBJ1-2, with a possible D match to TRBD1 (5 bases). Sequencing was performed on PBMCs. CDR3 in DNA: TGTGCCTGGAGCGGGCCTCGCGCCCCTAACTCAGGGAGCTACACCTTC. This translates into CAWSGPRAPNSGSYTF.